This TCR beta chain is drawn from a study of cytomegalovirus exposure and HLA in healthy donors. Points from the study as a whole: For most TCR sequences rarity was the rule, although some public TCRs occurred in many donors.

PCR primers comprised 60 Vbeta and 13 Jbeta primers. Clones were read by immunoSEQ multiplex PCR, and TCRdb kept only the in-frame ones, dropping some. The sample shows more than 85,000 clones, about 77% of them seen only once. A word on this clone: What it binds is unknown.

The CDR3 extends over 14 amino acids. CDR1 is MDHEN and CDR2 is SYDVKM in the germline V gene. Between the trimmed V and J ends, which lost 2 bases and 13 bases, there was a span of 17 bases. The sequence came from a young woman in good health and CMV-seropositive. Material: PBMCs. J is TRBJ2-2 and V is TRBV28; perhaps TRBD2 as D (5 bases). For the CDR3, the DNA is TGTGCCAGCAGTTTACAGCGGAGCGGCCGCCTGCTGTTTTTT. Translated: CASSLQRSGRLLFF.